The 27 T cell receptor beta chains given below trace back to one sample, sequenced in a study of blood T cell repertoires in COVID-19. TCRdb keeps only in-frame clones here, not all; method: immunoSEQ multiplex PCR. The data show around 26,000 clones, 92% seen once. Input material: peripheral blood. These receptor sequences come from a human donor in a cohort sampled during active COVID-19.

A few counts support this clone. V gene TRBV14 combines with J gene TRBJ1-2, with TRBD1 matching over 11 bases. The V and J ends lost 8 bases and 4 bases, in that order; junction bases with no gene match: 9. The CDR3 loop spans 15 amino acids. The V gene's germline CDR1 is SGHDN and CDR2 FVKESK. The CDR3 spells CASRPSGTGGYGYTF. CDR3 coding DNA: TGTGCCAGCCGGCCGTCGGGGACAGGGGGCTATGGCTACACCTTC.

V usage is TRBV7-9 and J usage is TRBJ2-3; 7 bases are a match to TRBD2. This CDR3 is 14 amino acids long. Germline CDR1 reads SEHNR; CDR2 reads FQNEAQ (reference sequence). The trim removed 1 base at V and 5 bases at J, leaving 3 bases unmatched. CDR3 sequence reads: CASSLVGGVDTQYF. The CDR3 DNA reads TGTGCCAGCAGCTTAGTTGGGGGGGTAGATACGCAGTATTTT.

The chain couples TRBV5-1 to TRBJ2-2; D is possibly TRBD1 (5 bases). Germline CDR1 reads SGHRS; CDR2 reads YFSETQ. This CDR3 spans 16 amino acids. The V and J ends lost 0 bases and 4 bases respectively, with 13 bases between them. The CDR3 DNA reads TGCGCCAGCAGCTTGGGGGAAGGGGCTGGCACCGGGGAGCTGTTTTTT. It yields the protein CASSLGEGAGTGELFF.

This clone has only a few counts. The rearrangement links TRBV10-1 to TRBJ1-5, with D perhaps TRBD1 (5 bases). Germline CDR1 is WNHNN and CDR2 is SYGVQD (reference sequence). With 5 bases removed from V and 11 bases from J, the gap between germline ends came to 13 bases. This CDR3 region has 12 residues. Here the CDR3 DNA reads TGCGCCAGCAGTAGGGGTGATTCGACCCAGCATTTT. Its protein product is CASSRGDSTQHF.

V is TRBV5-6 and J is TRBJ2-7, with TRBD2 identical over 9 bases. The V and J ends lost 0 bases and 5 bases, in that order; junction bases with no gene match: 6. Germline assignment: CDR1 SGHDT and CDR2 YYEEEE. This CDR3 comprises 15 residues. The CDR3 bases are TGTGCCAGCAGCTTGGTCGGCGGGGGGGCGAACGAGCAGTACTTC. As protein: CASSLVGGGANEQYF.

This sequence joins TRBV13 and TRBJ2-7, with D uncertain. The V gene's germline CDR1 is PRHDT and CDR2 FYEKMQ (reference sequence). The V end lost 5 bases, the J end lost 7 bases, and 12 bases lay between the germline ends. This CDR3 has 12 residues. The CDR3 DNA reads TGTGCCAGCAGCCGCTACGTCGGGGAGCAGTACGTC. It is translated as CASSRYVGEQYV.

The genes are TRBV5-6 and TRBJ2-3; 10 bases match TRBD2. The germline gives CDR1 SGHDT, CDR2 YYEEEE. CDR3 length: 15 residues. V dropped 5 bases and J dropped 6; count of bases not matched to a gene: 9. The CDR3: CASRAGLAGVDTQYF. CDR3 nucleotides: TGTGCCAGCAGGGCCGGCCTAGCGGGGGTGGATACGCAGTATTTT.

The V call is TRBV1, the J call TRBJ1-2. TRBV1 is reported as a pseudogene. This CDR3 has 14 residues. The CDR3 loop is CTSSQLQPPGSYTF. Here the CDR3 DNA reads TGCACCAGCAGCCAGCTCCAGCCCCCGGGTAGCTACACCTTC.

The chain combines TRBV5-1 with TRBJ2-3; D unresolved. Germline V gives CDR1 SGHRS, CDR2 YFSETQ. Trimming shortened V by 5 bases and J by 4 bases, and 5 bases separated the two germline ends. This CDR3 is 11 amino acids long. The CDR3 DNA is TGCGCCAGCAGGGCCTCAGATACGCAGTATTTT. Translating it yields CASRASDTQYF.

V and J are TRBV2 and TRBJ1-2; D is perhaps TRBD1 (5 bases). The CDR3 length is 15 residues. Trimming removed 7 bases at V and 5 bases at J, with 20 bases between. The germline V gene encodes CDR1 SNHLY and CDR2 FYNNEI. Here the CDR3 reads CASKRDSLITYGYTF. CDR3 coding DNA: TGTGCCAGCAAGCGGGACTCACTAATAACTTATGGCTACACCTTC. Looking up the rest from reference TRBV2 and TRBJ1-2 gives the full variable domain: EPEVTQTPSHQVTQMGQEVILRCVPISNHLYFYWYRQILGQKVEFLVSFYNNEISEKSEIFDDQFSVERPDGSNFTLKIRSTKLEDSAMYFCASKRDSLITYGYTFGSGTRLTVV.

The J gene is TRBJ1-2, the V gene TRBV11-2, with 7 bases aligning to TRBD1. CDR1 and CDR2 (germline): SGHAT, FQNNGV. The CDR3 has 15 residues. V shed 3 bases, J shed 2 bases, and the junction held 6 bases outside the gene matches. In DNA form, the CDR3 reads TGTGCCAGCAGCTTCCATAGGGGGCCCAACTATGGCTACACCTTC. Encoded protein: CASSFHRGPNYGYTF. The variable domain in full, with the rest retrieved from reference TRBV11-2 and TRBJ1-2, is EAGVAQSPRYKIIEKRQSVAFWCNPISGHATLYWYQQILGQGPKLLIQFQNNGVVDDSQLPKDRFSAERLKGVDSTLKIQPAKLEDSAVYLCASSFHRGPNYGYTFGSGTRLTVV.

This clone has only one observation. The J gene is TRBJ1-2, the V gene TRBV6-5; a weak D match, TRBD1 (6 bases). The CDR3 extends over 15 amino acids. The germline gives CDR1 MNHEY, CDR2 SVGAGI. The V gene lost 5 bases and the J gene lost 4 bases, with 17 bases spanning the gap. As DNA, the CDR3 is TGTGCCAGCAGTCCCCAGGGGAGTCTTAGCTATGGCTACACCTTC. The encoded protein is CASSPQGSLSYGYTF.

The CDR3 is CATGQGAFEGYTF. CDR3 nucleotide sequence: TGTGCCACTGGACAGGGGGCTTTTGAGGGCTACACCTTC. The chain combines TRBV2 with TRBJ1-2; 11 bases align to TRBD1. J was trimmed by 8 bases and V by 10 bases; bases with no gene match: 9. The CDR3 runs 13 residues. CDR1 and CDR2 from the germline V gene are SNHLY and FYNNEI.

The chain carries TRBV9 and TRBJ2-6; D remains ambiguous. CDR3 length equals 15 residues. Germline values: CDR1 SGDLS, CDR2 YYNGEE. Trimming removed 5 bases from V and 1 base from J, with 10 bases in between. CDR3 protein: CASRIGPSGANVLTF. CDR3 in DNA: TGTGCCAGCAGGATTGGGCCTTCTGGGGCCAACGTCCTGACTTTC.

The V and J genes are TRBV5-1 and TRBJ1-4; tentatively, D is TRBD1 (6 bases). CDR1 is SGHRS, CDR2 YFSETQ, per germline. V lost 2 bases to trimming and J lost 4 bases, with 9 bases between them. This CDR3 region has 14 residues. Written as DNA, the CDR3 is TGCGCCAGCAGCTTTGAGGGGGTTAATGAAAAACTGTTTTTT. Translated: CASSFEGVNEKLFF.

The chain joins TRBV28 to TRBJ2-7; 8 positions agree with TRBD1. Germline-derived CDR1 and CDR2 are MDHEN and SYDVKM. The CDR3 sequence is 15 residues long. The trim removed 6 bases at V and 4 bases at J, leaving 11 bases unmatched. The CDR3, as DNA: TGTGCCAGCAGCCGCATGGGGACAGGCGTTTACGAGCAGTACGTC. It translates to CASSRMGTGVYEQYV.

This clone came up once. The CDR3 is CASWEDPGENIQYF. DNA for the CDR3: TGTGCCAGCTGGGAAGACCCGGGGGAAAACATTCAGTACTTC. The gene calls are TRBV27 and TRBJ2-4; a possible D gene is TRBD2 (6 bases). This CDR3 region has 14 residues. V lost 8 bases and J lost 5, with 16 bases in between. From germline, CDR1 is MNHEY and CDR2 SMNVEV (reference sequence).

In its sample, this clone was seen a few times. The V and J genes are TRBV6-5 and TRBJ1-6, with D possibly TRBD1 on 5 matching bases. From germline, CDR1 is MNHEY and CDR2 SVGAGI. With 6 bases removed from V and 9 bases from J, the gap between germline ends came to 15 bases. CDR3 size: 14 residues. The CDR3 DNA is TGTGCCAGCAGAAGCGGGCAGGGCGGTTCACCCCTCCACTTT. This gives the protein CASRSGQGGSPLHF.

This clone was detected only a few times. This sequence joins TRBV7-9 and TRBJ1-6, with TRBD1 matching over 8 bases. The CDR3 is 17 amino acids. V gave up 5 bases and J gave up 2 bases; unmatched junction bases: 8. Germline CDR1 reads SEHNR; CDR2 reads FQNEAQ (reference sequence). The CDR3 DNA is TGTGCCAGCAGCCGAGGACAGGGATACACCTATAATTCACCCCTCCACTTT. It encodes CASSRGQGYTYNSPLHF.

The chain has TRBV9 and TRBJ2-2; 11 bases agree with TRBD2. The V gene end was trimmed by 4 bases and the J gene end by 8 bases; junction bases not matched to a gene: 10. This CDR3 has 16 residues. The germline V gene encodes CDR1 SGDLS and CDR2 YYNGEE. The CDR3 region is CASSKGLAEERGELFF. DNA for the CDR3: TGTGCCAGCAGCAAGGGACTAGCGGAGGAGAGGGGGGAGCTGTTTTTT.

This chain joins TRBV3-1 (or the pseudogene TRBV3-2) and TRBJ2-3; 12 nucleotides align to TRBD2. Germline CDR1 LGHDT, CDR2 YNNKEL (reference sequence). This CDR3 has 15 amino acids. The J segment lost 1 base and the V segment lost 4 bases, leaving 0 bases of the junction unmatched. CDR3 region: CASSPSGGGTDTQYF. The CDR3 nucleotides read TGTGCCAGCAGCCCTAGCGGGGGGGGCACAGATACGCAGTATTTT.

This sequence joins TRBV6-2 or TRBV6-3 and TRBJ1-4; 7 bases are shared with TRBD1. The CDR3 length is 18 residues. The V gene end was trimmed by 5 bases and the J gene end by 0 bases; junction bases not matched to a gene: 12. The germline V gene has CDR1 MNHEY and CDR2 SVGEGT. The CDR3 region has the DNA TGTGCCAGCAGTGGAAAGACAGGGTGGGGAACAACTAATGAAAAACTGTTTTTT. Translating it yields CASSGKTGWGTTNEKLFF.

A single count supports this clone. The V call is TRBV6-2 or TRBV6-3, the J call TRBJ2-2; a possible D gene is TRBD1 (6 bases). Germline CDR1 and CDR2: MNHEY and SVGEGT. V was pared by 2 bases and J by 5 bases, with 24 bases between. The CDR3 spans 19 residues. The CDR3 sequence is CASSYPGTRLPLGTGELFF. CDR3 sequence (DNA): TGTGCCAGCAGTTACCCCGGGACACGTCTACCTCTAGGGACCGGGGAGCTGTTTTTT.

V gene TRBV5-1 combines with J gene TRBJ1-1; D perhaps matches TRBD1 (6 bases). Looked up from germline, CDR1 is SGHRS and CDR2 is YFSETQ. The length of the CDR3 is 17 residues. Trimming left V 4 bases short and J 1 base short, with 20 bases between. CDR3 DNA sequence: TGCGCCAGCAGCCCAAAGGAGGGGGGGCGGAGGAACACTGAAGCTTTCTTT. Translated: CASSPKEGGRRNTEAFF.

Written as DNA, the CDR3 is TGTGCCAGCAGCCCTAGTAGGAGGGCCGGGGAGCTGTTTTTT. It is translated as CASSPSRRAGELFF. J is TRBJ2-2 and V is TRBV7-7; tentative D call: TRBD2 (6 bases). Per germline, CDR1 SSHAT and CDR2 FNYEAQ (reference sequence). Between the trimmed V and J ends, which lost 5 bases and 6 bases, there was a span of 13 bases. This CDR3 region has 14 residues.

The chain couples TRBV5-5 to TRBJ1-4; tentative D call: TRBD1 (5 bases). The CDR3 loop spans 15 amino acids. CDR1 is SGHKS, CDR2 YYEKEE, per germline (reference sequence). The V end lost 4 bases, the J end lost 1 base, and 11 bases lay between the germline ends. The CDR3 loop reads CASSAAGQTNEKLFF. The CDR3 region has the DNA TGTGCCAGCAGCGCGGCAGGACAAACTAATGAAAAACTGTTTTTT.

The chain combines TRBV9 with TRBJ1-4; D gene ambiguous. CDR3 length: 16 residues. Germline-derived CDR1 and CDR2 are SGDLS and YYNGEE. Trimming cost V 6 bases and J 4 bases, with 19 bases left between them. The chain's CDR3 is CASTPFDGRSNEKLFF. CDR3 coding DNA: TGTGCCAGCACCCCTTTCGACGGGAGGAGTAATGAAAAACTGTTTTTT.